This TCR beta chain was obtained from a study of CD8 T cells in ankylosing spondylitis. Germline CDR1 and CDR2: MNHEY and SVGEGT. Between the trimmed V and J ends, which lost 0 bases and 4 bases, there was a span of 15 bases. The CDR3 totals 17 residues. This clonotype has a handful of counts. Its antigen is as yet unknown. Generation of TCR beta libraries employed quantitative 5'-RACE incorporating molecular barcodes. TCRdb fed the 5' RACE reads into MiXCR, producing one record per CDR3 protein. The table records roughly 300,000 distinct CDR3 sequences, roughly 8% of them present only once. Study results and caveats: The disease-linked clones had a CD8+ phenotype and low blood frequencies. The study identified a TCR beta motif of under ten highly homologous variants that appeared characteristic of ankylosing spondylitis blood. It was reported that disease-linked clones were significantly enriched in matched ankylosing spondylitis synovial fluid.

The sequence was collected from a male donor with ankylosing spondylitis. The gene calls are TRBV6-2 or TRBV6-3 and TRBJ2-2; D call uncertain. The sequenced sample was blood, either unsorted or a sorted T cell fraction (not recorded which). The CDR3 protein is CASSYSTGLLPTGELFF. DNA for the CDR3: TGTGCCAGCAGTTACTCGACTGGGCTCCTCCCCACCGGGGAGCTGTTTTTT.